Sequencing of this T cell receptor beta chain was carried out in a study of CXCR3-negative and CXCR3-positive naive CD8 T cells. Turning to the study itself: A total of around 140 million TRB reads was generated, with about 1.5 +/- 0.3 million per library. Study conclusions and caveats: The majority of assays used fresh PBMCs, and CXCR3 expression partially decreased after cryopreservation. Naive cells with CXCR3 showed TRB CDR3s that were more hydrophobic than those in CXCR3-negative naive cells. CD5 surface expression was similar among naive subsets, and TCR strength was estimated by inference from TRB CDR3 properties.

The authors gated naive CD8+ T cells as CD45RO-CCR7+CD27+CD95-. UMI-labeled TRB cDNA libraries were prepared by 5' RACE. Using the 5' RACE reads, TCRdb records one entry per CDR3 protein without DNA. Across approximately 89,000 distinct CDR3 sequences, the top ten clones capture less than 0.6% of the sample. In regard to this clonotype: What it binds is not known.

This CDR3 has 17 amino acids. The germline CDR1 and CDR2 sequences are MDHEN and SYDVKM. The sequence was collected from a human donor in good health. Some clones in this sample may be carry-over from other donors' samples. The sample comprised naive CXCR3+ CD8+ T cells from blood. Regarding subset: CD45RO-CCR7+CD27+CD95- naive CD8+ T cells expressing CXCR3 (TNR3+). The chain uses TRBV28 and TRBJ2-7; TCRdb's D call of TRBD2 is untestable without DNA. Here the CDR3 reads CASSLVGLAGSSYEQYF.